This T cell receptor beta chain was captured by sequencing in a study of glioma-infiltrating T cells after dendritic cell vaccination. Study results and limitations: Higher TCR clonality did not directly relate to longer survival.

Of note for this clone: Its antigen is unidentified.

CDR3 length: 15 amino acids. Between the trimmed V and J ends, which lost 0 bases and 7 bases, there was a span of 11 bases. Germline loops: CDR1 SGHDT, CDR2 YYEEEE. The repertoire was sequenced with immunoSEQ multiplex PCR; TCRdb's copy has only in-frame clones and lacks some. The repertoire holds around 73,000 clones, with roughly 80% as singletons. The clonotype was recovered from a human donor with glioblastoma. The material sequenced was blood, taken before dendritic cell vaccination. The chain recombines TRBV5-6 with TRBJ1-6, with D possibly TRBD1 on 5 matching bases. The CDR3 is CASSLDPKGNSPLHF. As DNA, the CDR3 is TGTGCCAGCAGCTTGGATCCCAAGGGGAATTCACCCCTCCACTTT.